This passage covers 6 T cell receptor beta chains from one sample sequenced in a study of CD8 T cells in Susac syndrome. Random hexamers were used to reverse transcribe about 0.5 to 1 ug of RNA. TCRdb re-called the immunoSEQ multiplex PCR reads with MiXCR, one entry per CDR3 protein. The data show approximately 170,000 distinct CDR3 sequences, around 90% seen once. Sequencing used CD4+ T cells from PBMCs. The receptors derive from a human donor in good health.

The chain uses TRBV7-6 and TRBJ2-3; 7 bases map to TRBD1. The CDR3 sequence is 16 residues long. With 0 bases clipped from V and 8 bases from J, the junction kept 11 bases outside the gene matches. Germline loops: CDR1 SGHVS, CDR2 FNYEAQ. In nucleotides, the CDR3 is TGTGCCAGCAGCTTAGCGGCGACAGGGTCCAGTTTTACGCAGTATTTT. It specifies CASSLAATGSSFTQYF.

This clonotype has more than one count but fewer than ten. The chain uses TRBV7-2 and TRBJ2-5, with D perhaps TRBD1 (5 bases). V lost 2 bases and J lost 3, with 7 bases in between. CDR3 length: 13 residues. In germline, CDR1 is SGHTA, CDR2 FQGNSA. CDR3 coding DNA: TGTGCCAGCAGCTTAACCAGGGAAGAGACCCAGTACTTC. This sequence encodes CASSLTREETQYF.

The genes are TRBV29-1 and TRBJ1-4; D is undetermined. Germline V gives CDR1 SQVTM, CDR2 ANQGSEA. This CDR3 spans 15 amino acids. Trimming took off 2 bases at V and 5 bases at J, with 15 bases between the two ends. The CDR3 nucleotides read TGCAGCGTTGAAAGTCCGGCAGGAGAGAATGAAAAACTGTTTTTT. Amino acids: CSVESPAGENEKLFF.

The CDR3 protein is CSAILQKVTEAFF. The CDR3 DNA reads as TGCAGTGCTATCCTCCAGAAGGTCACTGAAGCTTTCTTT. The chain has TRBV20-1 and TRBJ1-1; no clear D. CDR3 length equals 13 residues. Trimming cost V 4 bases and J 4 bases, with 13 bases left between them. Germline CDR1 DFQATT, CDR2 SNEGSKA (reference sequence).

The chain couples TRBV7-2 to TRBJ2-5; tentatively, D is TRBD2 (5 bases). Trimming took 6 bases from V and 2 from J, leaving 19 bases between them. Germline assignment: CDR1 SGHTA and CDR2 FQGNSA. CDR3 size: 16 residues. CDR3 region: CASRPKGLGIQETQYF. For the CDR3, the DNA is TGTGCCAGCAGACCAAAAGGACTCGGGATACAAGAGACCCAGTACTTC.

The chain couples TRBV9 to TRBJ2-5; 8 bases match TRBD2. The CDR3 totals 16 residues. V lost 4 bases to trimming and J lost 4 bases; unmatched junction nucleotides: 12. Looked up from germline, CDR1 is SGDLS and CDR2 is YYNGEE. The DNA for the CDR3 is TGTGCCAGCAGCCCCGGGGGGGGGCGTAGGGGAGAGACCCAGTACTTC. Its protein is CASSPGGGRRGETQYF.